This entry is about one TCR beta chain. The sample comes from a study of shared clonotypes between healthy human individuals. Deletions cut 7 bases from V and 3 bases from J, with 10 bases between. Germline values: CDR1 SNHLY, CDR2 FYNNEI. This CDR3 spans 12 amino acids. Libraries were prepared by immunoSEQ multiplex PCR; TCRdb keeps only in-frame clonotypes and omits some of them. The table lists 1.5 million to 2.5 million clones, approximately 94% of them singletons. Naive CD8 cells lacked CD45RO and underwent positive selection for CCR7, leaving out terminally differentiated effector memory CD45RA+ cells.

Material for sequencing was naive CD8+ T cells sorted from blood. The chain combines TRBV2 with TRBJ2-7; TRBD1 might be the D (6 bases). The TCR was taken from a man between 18 and 29 years old in good health. This CDR3 is CASTLTGYEQYF. The CDR3 DNA reads TGTGCCAGCACCCTGACAGGCTACGAGCAGTACTTC.